The T cell receptor beta chain under discussion was sequenced for a study of blood T cells in healthy people across ages. As for the study in general: Template switching retrieved approximately one barcoded beta molecule for each two T cells. General study points: Age advanced and TCR beta diversity per million T cells fell, roughly linearly.

A word on this clonotype: Its antigen is still unknown. This clone may be a read error of a much larger clone one base away.

CDR3 length equals 12 residues. Primed by a sample-barcoded 5' primer and a J-beta primer mix, a second PCR proceeded for roughly 6 to 12 cycles. Carrying 12 random nucleotides, a template-switch adaptor labeled each individual cDNA molecule. TCRdb re-analysed the 5' RACE reads in MiXCR, keeping a single row per CDR3 protein. Of some 700,000 distinct CDR3 sequences listed, about a fifth are singletons. The source material was blood. This clonotype originated in a man between 65 and 80 years old in good health. The genes are TRBV12-3 or TRBV12-4 and TRBJ1-4; D may be TRBD1 (5 bases). CDR3 amino acids: CARSWGGEKLFF. The CDR3 DNA reads as TGTGCCAGGAGTTGGGGGGGTGAAAAACTGTTTTTT.